The 15 T cell receptor beta chains presented below share a single source sample, sequenced in a study of blood T cell repertoires in COVID-19. Using immunoSEQ multiplex PCR, the repertoire was profiled, and TCRdb retains in-frame clones only, with some absent. The sample holds about 350,000 clones; 80% to 90% are singletons and the top ten take 6% to 7%. The sequenced sample consisted of peripheral blood. These receptors were collected from a woman aged 50 to 60 with COVID-19, enrolled during active disease.

The V and J genes are TRBV5-5 and TRBJ2-7; TRBD2 might be the D (6 bases). The V gene lost 0 bases and the J gene lost 3 bases, with 16 bases spanning the gap. CDR3 size: 16 residues. CDR1 and CDR2 from the germline V gene are SGHKS and YYEKEE (reference sequence). CDR3 protein: CASSLEEGAGIYEQYF. The DNA for the CDR3 is TGTGCCAGCAGCTTGGAGGAGGGCGCCGGGATCTACGAGCAGTACTTC.

The gene calls are TRBV19 and TRBJ1-5, with TRBD1 matching over 8 bases. The CDR3 runs to 16 residues. CDR1 and CDR2 from the germline V gene are LNHDA and SQIVND (reference sequence). The trim removed 4 bases at V and 1 base at J, leaving 6 bases unmatched. For the CDR3, the DNA is TGTGCCAGTAGTAGAGGACAGGGTAAAAGCAATCAGCCCCAGCATTTT. It yields the protein CASSRGQGKSNQPQHF.

The rearrangement joins TRBV6-2 or TRBV6-3 to TRBJ1-3, with 8 nucleotides matching TRBD1. Germline V gene sequence: CDR1 MNHEY, CDR2 SVGEGT. The junction had 13 bases not matched to a gene; V was cut back by 0 bases and J by 0 bases. The CDR3 sequence is 20 residues long. CDR3 sequence (DNA): TGTGCCAGCAGTTACTCGATCGGGAGGACAGGGCCCCGCTCTGGAAACACCATATATTTT. This gives the protein CASSYSIGRTGPRSGNTIYF.

The chain has TRBV27 and TRBJ1-2; maybe TRBD1 (6 bases). Trimming cost V 3 bases and J 2 bases, with 10 bases left between them. CDR1 and CDR2 (germline): MNHEY, SMNVEV (reference sequence). The CDR3 is 14 amino acids. The DNA for the CDR3 is TGTGCCAGCAGTTTGGACAGCACCAACTATGGCTACACCTTC. This sequence encodes CASSLDSTNYGYTF.

J is TRBJ1-5 and V is TRBV19; D might be TRBD1 (6 bases). The CDR3 totals 15 residues. In germline, CDR1 is LNHDA, CDR2 SQIVND (reference sequence). V lost 3 bases to trimming and J lost 5 bases, with 14 bases between them. The CDR3 sequence: CASSITGKADQPQHF. The CDR3 DNA sequence: TGTGCCAGTAGTATTACAGGGAAAGCGGATCAGCCCCAGCATTTT.

The chain has TRBV9 and TRBJ2-5, with TRBD1 identical over 7 bases. The CDR3 totals 15 residues. Germline trimming cut 3 bases from V and 1 base from J; bases unmatched to any gene: 6. Germline assignment: CDR1 SGDLS and CDR2 YYNGEE. CDR3 DNA: TGTGCCAGCAGCGGACCTACAGGGGCCCAAGAGACCCAGTACTTC. Its translation: CASSGPTGAQETQYF.

The rearrangement uses TRBV14 and TRBJ2-1; a weak D match, TRBD2 (5 bases). The CDR3 extends over 15 amino acids. The V gene lost 5 bases and the J gene lost 2 bases, with 13 bases spanning the gap. The germline gives CDR1 SGHDN, CDR2 FVKESK. The CDR3 bases are TGTGCCAGCAGCAAAGGGCCCGGGACCTACAATGAGCAGTTCTTC. It codes for CASSKGPGTYNEQFF.

The genes are TRBV3-1 (or the pseudogene TRBV3-2) and TRBJ2-7, with 10 bases identical to TRBD2. The CDR3 is 13 amino acids. Unmatched junction bases numbered 2, after V lost 7 bases and J lost 2 bases. Germline-derived CDR1 and CDR2 are LGHDT and YNNKEL (reference sequence). CDR3 in amino acids: CASTGTSAYEQYF. The CDR3 DNA follows: TGTGCCAGCACCGGGACTAGCGCCTACGAGCAGTACTTC.

Here the CDR3 DNA reads TGTGCCAGCAGCTTCCGAACCACTAGCGGAGCCAACACCGGGGAGCTGTTTTTT. As protein: CASSFRTTSGANTGELFF. The chain joins TRBV14 to TRBJ2-2, with 8 bases matching TRBD2. Per the germline V gene, CDR1 is SGHDN and CDR2 is FVKESK. This CDR3 comprises 18 residues. The ends lost 5 bases at V and 2 bases at J; junction bases unmatched: 13.

The chain has TRBV6-5 and TRBJ2-7; 12 bases line up with TRBD2. Germline CDR1 reads MNHEY; CDR2 reads SVGAGI. The CDR3 spans 14 residues. The CDR3 bases are TGTGCGGCGGGTGGACTAGCGGGGCCCTACGAGCAGTACTTC. This encodes CAAGGLAGPYEQYF.

This chain links TRBV4-2 with TRBJ2-1, with 12 bases aligning to TRBD1. The CDR3 runs to 16 residues. Germline CDR1 reads LGHNA; CDR2 reads YNFKEQ. V lost 2 bases and J lost 7; bases outside the gene matches: 6. This CDR3 reads CASSQRGQGAVNEQFF. The CDR3 nucleotides read TGTGCCAGCAGCCAAAGGGGACAGGGGGCGGTAAATGAGCAGTTCTTC.

J is TRBJ2-5 and V is TRBV15; tentative D call: TRBD2 (6 bases). Between the trimmed V and J ends, which lost 3 bases and 4 bases, there was a span of 9 bases. Germline-derived CDR1 and CDR2 are LNHNV and YYDKDF (reference sequence). CDR3 length: 13 amino acids. In DNA, the CDR3 is TGTGCCACCAGCAGCAGGAGGGCAGAGACCCAGTACTTC. Its translation is CATSSRRAETQYF.

The chain carries TRBV4-1 and TRBJ1-1; D possibly corresponds to TRBD1 (5 bases). Trimming pared 1 base from V and 10 bases from J, leaving 13 bases between. The CDR3 contains 13 residues. Germline V gene lookup returns CDR1 MGHRA and CDR2 YSYEKL. In DNA, the CDR3 is TGCGCCAGCAGCCAAGGGCAGGGTACTTCAGCTTTCTTT. As protein: CASSQGQGTSAFF.

The chain couples TRBV5-4 to TRBJ2-1; D may be TRBD2 (6 bases). The CDR3 sequence is 16 residues long. V shed 4 bases and J shed 4 bases, with 18 bases lying between them. The germline CDR1 and CDR2 sequences are SGHNT and YYREEE (reference sequence). The CDR3: CASSPPGLGLYNEQFF. The CDR3 DNA reads TGTGCCAGCAGCCCCCCGGGGTTGGGACTGTACAATGAGCAGTTCTTC.

The V gene is TRBV12-3 or TRBV12-4, the J gene TRBJ2-3, with 7 nucleotides matching TRBD1. Losses at the gene ends were 6 bases for V and 1 base for J; bases not matched to a gene: 1. This CDR3 has 13 amino acids. CDR3 sequence reads: CASRGGGTDTQYF. The CDR3 nucleotides are TGTGCCAGCAGAGGGGGCGGCACAGATACGCAGTATTTT.